These T cell receptor beta chains were read from a single sample in a study of blood T cell repertoires in COVID-19. Clones were read by immunoSEQ multiplex PCR, and TCRdb kept only the in-frame ones, dropping some. The table lists under 200,000 clones, around four fifths of them singletons. Sample: peripheral blood. The origin of the receptors is a man aged 70-80 years with acute or convalescent COVID-19. Both conserved end residues are part of each CDR3. A D gene is named only where the DNA matches it firmly. Expanded clones get a size class; other rows say once, few or many, or leave the size out.

clone size	J gene	D gene	V gene	CDR3 protein	CDR3 DNA
.	TRBJ1-1	TRBD1	TRBV27	CASSPGGEIPTEAFF	TGTGCCAGCAGCCCAGGGGGCGAGATCCCCACTGAAGCTTTCTTT
few	TRBJ2-1	.	TRBV11-2	CASSLDLGSSSYNEQFF	TGTGCCAGCAGCTTAGATCTTGGGAGTAGCTCCTACAATGAGCAGTTCTTC
.	TRBJ1-3	TRBD1	TRBV19	CATLQGFNTIYF	TGTGCCACTTTACAGGGGTTCAACACCATATATTTT
.	TRBJ2-3	TRBD1	TRBV18	CASSPRGQSFTDTQYF	TGTGCCAGCTCACCCAGGGGACAGAGTTTTACAGATACGCAGTATTTT
few	TRBJ1-4	.	TRBV19	CASSRTLANEKLFF	TGTGCCAGTAGTAGGACACTTGCTAATGAAAAACTGTTTTTT
.	TRBJ2-7	TRBD2	TRBV7-2	CASSLGSGGYEQYF	TGTGCCAGCAGCTTAGGTAGCGGGGGATACGAGCAGTACTTC
.	TRBJ2-2	TRBD2	TRBV5-1	CASSLTGTSNTGELFF	TGCGCCAGCAGCCTCACCGGGACTAGCAACACCGGGGAGCTGTTTTTT
.	TRBJ2-7	TRBD2	TRBV7-6	CASSLMSGGLAGNYEQYF	TGTGCCAGCAGCTTAATGTCTGGTGGGCTAGCGGGAAACTACGAGCAGTACTTC
few	TRBJ1-2	TRBD1	TRBV13	CASSLGGQGARGYTF	TGTGCCAGCAGCTTAGGGGGACAGGGGGCGAGGGGCTACACCTTC
once	TRBJ2-2	TRBD1	TRBV7-2	CASSLGGQGMTGELFF	TGTGCCAGCAGCTTAGGGGGACAGGGGATGACCGGGGAGCTGTTTTTT
.	TRBJ1-6	.	TRBV6-5	CASSYGLDNSPLHF	TGTGCCAGCAGTTACGGGCTGGATAATTCACCCCTCCACTTT
.	TRBJ1-1	.	TRBV11-1	CASSLHLNTEAFF	TGTGCCAGCAGCTTACATCTGAACACTGAAGCTTTCTTT
.	TRBJ2-1	TRBD2	TRBV7-3	CASSLIAAGGTYNEQFF	TGTGCCAGCAGCTTAATTGCCGCGGGAGGCACCTACAATGAGCAGTTCTTC
.	TRBJ1-4	TRBD1	TRBV19	CACQGESEKLFF	TGTGCCTGTCAGGGGGAGAGTGAAAAACTGTTTTTT
many	TRBJ2-6	TRBD2	TRBV10-3	CAISESSGGAAGANVLTF	TGTGCCATCAGTGAGTCGAGCGGGGGGGCTGCTGGGGCCAACGTCCTGACTTTC
.	TRBJ2-7	TRBD2	TRBV5-4	CASSPRTSGGGEQYF	TGTGCCAGCAGCCCACGGACTAGCGGGGGAGGAGAGCAGTACTTC
.	TRBJ2-7	.	TRBV5-5	CASSLVELSYEQYF	TGTGCCAGCAGCTTGGTGGAGTTGTCCTACGAGCAGTACTTC
.	TRBJ2-7	.	TRBV6-2/TRBV6-3	CASSYGELYEQYF	TGTGCCAGCAGTTACGGGGAGCTCTACGAGCAGTACTTC
.	TRBJ1-1	.	TRBV3-1/TRBV3-2	CASSQEVRMNTEAFF	TGTGCCAGCAGCCAAGAGGTGCGAATGAACACTGAAGCTTTCTTT
.	TRBJ2-1	TRBD1	TRBV5-1	CASSSDRDNEQFF	TGCGCCAGCAGTTCAGACAGGGACAATGAGCAGTTCTTC
.	TRBJ1-1	.	TRBV11-1	CASSLAVSSRLEAFF	TGTGCCAGCAGCTTAGCTGTCTCTAGCAGGCTTGAAGCTTTCTTT
.	TRBJ1-5	.	TRBV2	CASSPGSNQPQHF	TGTGCCAGCAGTCCAGGGAGCAATCAGCCCCAGCATTTT
.	TRBJ2-7	.	TRBV25-1	CASSDSTYEQYF	TGTGCCAGCAGTGACAGTACCTACGAGCAGTACTTC
few	TRBJ1-2	.	TRBV7-2	CASLGSGYTF	TGTGCCAGCCTGGGGAGTGGCTACACCTTC
.	TRBJ1-4	.	TRBV3-1/TRBV3-2	CASSPSYATNEKLFF	TGTGCCAGCAGCCCCTCGTATGCAACTAATGAAAAACTGTTTTTT
.	TRBJ2-1	TRBD1	TRBV28	CASSSQQGAGEQFF	TGTGCCAGCAGTTCGCAACAGGGGGCCGGTGAGCAGTTCTTC
.	TRBJ2-7	.	TRBV3-1/TRBV3-2	CASSQQARPFYEQYF	TGTGCCAGCAGCCAACAGGCTCGACCATTCTACGAGCAGTACTTC
.	TRBJ1-5	.	TRBV29-1	CSAMVVGDQPQHF	TGCAGCGCCATGGTAGTAGGGGATCAGCCCCAGCATTTT
.	TRBJ2-7	.	TRBV7-2	CASSLTGADSSYEQYF	TGTGCCAGCAGCTTAACAGGCGCCGATTCATCCTACGAGCAGTACTTC
few	TRBJ2-3	.	TRBV2	CASFSQGKHTDTQYF	TGTGCCAGCTTTTCGCAGGGAAAACACACAGATACGCAGTATTTT